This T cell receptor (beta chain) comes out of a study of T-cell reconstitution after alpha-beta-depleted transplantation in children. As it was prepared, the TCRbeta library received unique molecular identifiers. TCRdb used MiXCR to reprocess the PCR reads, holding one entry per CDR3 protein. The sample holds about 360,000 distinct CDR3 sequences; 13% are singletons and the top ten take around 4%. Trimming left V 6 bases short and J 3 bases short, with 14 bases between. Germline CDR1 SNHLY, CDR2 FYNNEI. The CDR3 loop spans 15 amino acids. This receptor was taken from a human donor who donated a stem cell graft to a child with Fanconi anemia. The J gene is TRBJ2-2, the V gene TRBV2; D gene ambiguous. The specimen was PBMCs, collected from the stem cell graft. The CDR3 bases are TGTGCCAGCAGGACGACATGGTCTGACACCGGGGAGCTGTTTTTT. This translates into CASRTTWSDTGELFF.